The 14 T cell receptor beta chains below all came from one sample that was sequenced in a study of blood T cell repertoires in COVID-19. The assay was immunoSEQ multiplex PCR, and TCRdb's table has in-frame clones only and misses some. The profile covers some 220,000 clones, with 65% to 85% appearing a single time and around 1.3% taken by the ten largest. Sample: peripheral blood. All receptors derive from a woman younger than 45 with COVID-19, enrolled during active disease.

The chain uses TRBV24-1 and TRBJ2-3, with 7 nucleotides matching TRBD1. The CDR3 contains 16 residues. Per germline, CDR1 KGHDR and CDR2 SFDVKD. Losses at the gene ends were 4 bases for V and 3 bases for J; bases not matched to a gene: 9. CDR3 sequence reads: CATSDRQGTETDTQYF. CDR3 coding DNA: TGTGCCACCAGTGACCGGCAGGGGACAGAAACAGATACGCAGTATTTT.

CDR3 nucleotide sequence: TGCGCCAGCAGCCCGGGATACAGTGCAACTAATGAAAAACTGTTTTTT. Its protein is CASSPGYSATNEKLFF. The chain links TRBV4-1 to TRBJ1-4; D gene ambiguous. V shed 4 bases and J shed 0 bases, with 12 bases lying between them. CDR3 length: 16 amino acids. Germline CDR1 is MGHRA and CDR2 is YSYEKL.

The V gene is TRBV5-6, the J gene TRBJ2-2; perhaps TRBD2 as D (6 bases). Germline CDR1 reads SGHDT; CDR2 reads YYEEEE. The length of the CDR3 is 15 residues. V lost 3 bases and J lost 5, with 14 bases in between. The CDR3 sequence is CASSWNGGITGELFF. CDR3 in DNA: TGTGCCAGCAGCTGGAACGGGGGTATTACCGGGGAGCTGTTTTTT.

The gene calls are TRBV9 and TRBJ2-1, with 14 bases aligning to TRBD2. This CDR3 contains 16 residues. The V gene's germline CDR1 is SGDLS and CDR2 YYNGEE. The trim removed 3 bases at V and 7 bases at J, leaving 6 bases unmatched. CDR3 in amino acids: CASSGDGTSGSNEQFF. As DNA, the CDR3 is TGTGCCAGCAGCGGAGATGGGACTAGCGGGAGTAATGAGCAGTTCTTC. Full variable domain (remainder filled in from reference TRBV9 and TRBJ2-1): DSGVTQTPKHLITATGQRVTLRCSPRSGDLSVYWYQQSLDQGLQFLIQYYNGEERAKGNILERFSAQQFPDLHSELNLSSLELGDSALYFCASSGDGTSGSNEQFFGPGTRLTVL.

The count of this clone is one. The V gene is TRBV15, the J gene TRBJ2-7; 7 bases fit TRBD2. Germline-derived CDR1 and CDR2 are LNHNV and YYDKDF (reference sequence). The trim removed 0 bases at V and 0 bases at J, leaving 8 bases unmatched. The CDR3 has 17 residues. The CDR3 reads CATSRDTGSGASYEQYF. The CDR3 DNA sequence: TGTGCCACCAGCAGAGATACGGGAAGCGGGGCCTCCTACGAGCAGTACTTC.

The V gene is TRBV5-1, the J gene TRBJ1-2; 11 bases match TRBD1. Germline values: CDR1 SGHRS, CDR2 YFSETQ. V gave up 4 bases and J gave up 6 bases; unmatched junction bases: 5. This CDR3 has 14 residues. This CDR3 is CASSLDRGPDGYTF. CDR3 coding DNA: TGCGCCAGCAGCCTGGACAGGGGGCCGGATGGCTACACCTTC. The whole variable domain, remainder taken from reference TRBV5-1 and TRBJ1-2, is KAGVTQTPRYLIKTRGQQVTLSCSPISGHRSVSWYQQTPGQGLQFLFEYFSETQRNKGNFPGRFSGRQFSNSRSEMNVSTLELGDSALYLCASSLDRGPDGYTFGSGTRLTVV.

This clone was seen a single time. The chain recombines TRBV6-4 with TRBJ2-7; 10 bases map to TRBD2. CDR3 size: 18 residues. From germline, CDR1 is MRHNA and CDR2 SNTAGT. V lost 6 bases to trimming and J lost 0 bases; unmatched junction nucleotides: 14. The CDR3 is CASRPLPLLAGHSYEQYF. The CDR3 DNA is TGTGCCAGCAGACCCCTGCCATTACTAGCGGGGCACTCCTACGAGCAGTACTTC.

The rearrangement links TRBV30 to TRBJ1-5; TRBD1 aligns across 7 bases. Germline values: CDR1 GTSNPN, CDR2 SVGIG (reference sequence). V shed 2 bases and J 9 bases; nucleotides not matched to a gene: 16. The CDR3 is 16 residues long. The CDR3 nucleotides read TGTGCCTGGAGTCGGACAGGACAGGTGGGCGAGATGCCCCAGCATTTT. Its protein is CAWSRTGQVGEMPQHF.

The V call is TRBV7-9, the J call TRBJ2-3, with 7 bases aligning to TRBD1. Germline CDR1 is SEHNR and CDR2 is FQNEAQ (reference sequence). The CDR3 is 15 residues long. Trimming cost V 1 base and J 9 bases; bases outside gene matches: 10. The CDR3 loop is CASSLEGRGLETQYF. CDR3 nucleotides: TGTGCCAGCAGCTTAGAGGGCAGGGGGTTAGAAACGCAGTATTTT.

This clone was observed many times. V is TRBV5-1 and J is TRBJ2-5; TRBD2 matches at 9 bases. The junction had 7 bases not matched to a gene; V was cut back by 1 base and J by 0 bases. Germline values: CDR1 SGHRS, CDR2 YFSETQ. There are 17 residues in the CDR3. In DNA form, the CDR3 reads TGCGCCAGCAGCTTGAGGGCTAGCGGGATAAACCAAGAGACCCAGTACTTC. It encodes CASSLRASGINQETQYF.

V is TRBV7-7 and J is TRBJ2-1; tentative D call: TRBD2 (5 bases). Trimming cost V 1 base and J 5 bases, with 18 bases left between them. CDR3 length: 17 amino acids. Germline V gene lookup returns CDR1 SSHAT and CDR2 FNYEAQ (reference sequence). This CDR3 is CASSLDDLDGVHNEQFF. In DNA, the CDR3 is TGTGCCAGCAGCTTAGATGACCTGGACGGGGTCCACAATGAGCAGTTCTTC.

CDR3 coding DNA: TGTGCCAGTAGGCGGGTGGCAGGGGGGTCTCAGCCCCAGCATTTT. This encodes CASRRVAGGSQPQHF. This chain connects TRBV19 to TRBJ1-5; TRBD1 aligns across 7 bases. This CDR3 has 15 amino acids. CDR1 and CDR2 (germline): LNHDA, SQIVND (reference sequence). J was trimmed by 6 bases and V by 6 bases; bases with no gene match: 11.

This chain joins TRBV27 and TRBJ1-2; TRBD1 agrees at 7 bases. The V gene end was trimmed by 0 bases and the J gene end by 4 bases; junction bases not matched to a gene: 5. Germline CDR1 MNHEY, CDR2 SMNVEV (reference sequence). The CDR3 sequence is 15 residues long. CDR3 sequence reads: CASSLSGTEPYGYTF. The CDR3, as DNA: TGTGCCAGCAGTTTATCGGGGACAGAGCCCTATGGCTACACCTTC.

The chain employs TRBV7-8 and TRBJ2-3, with TRBD2 matching 12 bases. The CDR3 covers 18 residues. CDR1 and CDR2 (germline): SGHVS, FQNEAQ. Trimming removed 5 bases from V and 11 bases from J; junction bases left unmatched: 20. CDR3 in amino acids: CASSKTVTSGGYNHGQYF. DNA of the CDR3: TGTGCCAGCAGCAAAACGGTCACTAGCGGGGGGTACAATCATGGGCAGTATTTT.